These 22 T cell receptor beta chains were all obtained from the same sample, sequenced in a study of T cell changes during pregnancy in multiple sclerosis. The method was immunoSEQ multiplex PCR; TCRdb's version includes in-frame clones alone and lacks a portion of them. The sample shows under 95,000 clones, 90% to 95% of them seen only once. The material was peripheral blood, obtained after pregnancy. The receptor source for this set is a female donor in good health, enrolled as a control in a pregnancy study.

This clone came up once. J is TRBJ1-2 and V is TRBV23-1; D remains ambiguous. TRBV23-1 carries the ORF label, with uncertain function. The CDR3 runs 12 residues. V was trimmed by 9 bases and J by 2 bases, leaving 10 bases between them. CDR3 protein: CARKGGNYGYTF. The CDR3 DNA follows: TGCGCCAGGAAAGGAGGGAACTATGGCTACACCTTC.

On this clone itself: Compared with germline, one end of the junction differs, possibly owing to a read error. V and J are TRBV7-8 and TRBJ2-5; weak D call: TRBD1 (6 bases). CDR1 SGHVS and CDR2 FQNEAQ come from the germline V gene. The CDR3 length is 17 residues. The CDR3 protein is CASSLGTAFIIQQTQYF. In nucleotides, the CDR3 is TGTGCCAGCAGCTTAGGGACAGCTTTCATCATCCAACAGACCCAGTACTTC.

The chain is built from TRBV27 and TRBJ1-6; 8 bases agree with TRBD1. The germline gives CDR1 MNHEY, CDR2 SMNVEV (reference sequence). Trimming removed 4 bases from V and 7 bases from J; junction bases left unmatched: 6. The CDR3 length is 15 residues. The CDR3 protein is CASSSAGQGNSPLHF. The CDR3 DNA reads as TGTGCCAGCAGTTCGGCCGGACAGGGCAATTCACCCCTCCACTTT.

This clone has only one observation. The chain combines TRBV13 with TRBJ1-1; TRBD1 matches at 9 bases. CDR3 length: 15 amino acids. The germline CDR1 and CDR2 sequences are PRHDT and FYEKMQ (reference sequence). V lost 2 bases to trimming and J lost 3 bases; unmatched junction nucleotides: 4. CDR3 sequence reads: CASSLLGQGYTEAFF. In nucleotides, the CDR3 is TGTGCCAGCAGCTTACTGGGACAGGGTTACACTGAAGCTTTCTTT.

This clone appeared a few times. The chain recombines TRBV5-1 with TRBJ1-5; possibly TRBD1 for D (6 bases). V lost 2 bases to trimming and J lost 5 bases, with 8 bases between them. The CDR3 has 13 residues. Germline CDR1 and CDR2: SGHRS and YFSETQ. The CDR3 nucleotides are TGCGCCAGCAGCTTCGAGGGGGATCAGCCCCAGCATTTT. Protein sequence: CASSFEGDQPQHF.

The chain has TRBV7-9 and TRBJ2-3; 13 bases map to TRBD2. The CDR3 loop spans 16 amino acids. Germline lookup yields CDR1 SEHNR and CDR2 FQNEAQ (reference sequence). J gave up 1 base and V 6 bases, and 4 bases lay outside the gene matches. The CDR3: CASRAGLAGGTDTQYF. CDR3 nucleotide sequence: TGTGCCAGCAGGGCAGGACTAGCGGGGGGCACAGATACGCAGTATTTT.

The V gene is TRBV5-1, the J gene TRBJ1-1; 11 nucleotides align to TRBD1. The CDR3 spans 15 residues. Per germline, CDR1 SGHRS and CDR2 YFSETQ. Trimming at V came to 3 bases and at J to 5 bases, leaving 6 bases not matched to a gene. CDR3: CASSYSGQGVTEAFF. The CDR3 DNA sequence: TGCGCCAGCAGCTACTCGGGACAGGGGGTGACTGAAGCTTTCTTT.

This chain joins TRBV5-1 and TRBJ2-3, with D perhaps TRBD2 (7 bases). Trimming took off 5 bases at V and 0 bases at J, with 10 bases between the two ends. Germline-derived CDR1 and CDR2 are SGHRS and YFSETQ. This CDR3 comprises 14 residues. The CDR3 DNA reads TGCGCCAGCAGAGGGGGGGAGAGCACAGATACGCAGTATTTT. It specifies CASRGGESTDTQYF.

This clone was seen only a few times. The chain joins TRBV10-3 to TRBJ2-7; D is possibly TRBD2 (5 bases). The CDR3 spans 13 residues. Germline V lookup: CDR1 ENHRY, CDR2 SYGVKD. V was trimmed by 8 bases and J by 1 base, leaving 12 bases between them. Here the CDR3 DNA reads TGTGCCATCTCTGCGCTAGCTTCCTACGAGCAGTACTTC. Protein: CAISALASYEQYF.

CDR3 DNA sequence: TGTGCCAGCAGCTTAGGCTGGCGGAAAACTAACTATGGCTACACCTTC. It translates to CASSLGWRKTNYGYTF. This chain connects TRBV7-9 to TRBJ1-2; D is uncertain. V was cut by 1 base and J by 0 bases, with 12 bases left in between. This CDR3 comprises 16 residues. Germline V gene data show CDR1 as SEHNR and CDR2 as FQNEAQ (reference sequence).

This clone was picked up one time. The chain recombines TRBV4-2 with TRBJ2-1; TRBD1 aligns across 9 bases. The CDR3 covers 15 residues. V dropped 0 bases and J dropped 8; count of bases not matched to a gene: 5. Germline assignment: CDR1 LGHNA and CDR2 YNFKEQ. CDR3 region: CASSQEGQGIDEQFF. CDR3 DNA: TGTGCCAGCAGCCAAGAGGGACAGGGTATAGATGAGCAGTTCTTC.

The rearrangement uses TRBV5-4 and TRBJ1-2; 11 nucleotides line up with TRBD1. The CDR3 totals 14 residues. Germline V gene sequence: CDR1 SGHNT, CDR2 YYREEE (reference sequence). V lost 3 bases and J lost 6; bases outside the gene matches: 4. The DNA of the CDR3 is TGTGCCAGCAGCTGGGACAGGGGGATTAATGGCTACACCTTC. Encoded protein: CASSWDRGINGYTF.

Here the CDR3 reads CASSLIGGQGGSYEQYF. CDR3 nucleotides: TGTGCCAGCAGCTTAATCGGGGGACAGGGGGGATCCTACGAGCAGTACTTC. The gene calls are TRBV7-2 and TRBJ2-7, with TRBD1 matching over 11 bases. Germline CDR1 reads SGHTA; CDR2 reads FQGNSA. The ends lost 2 bases at V and 1 base at J; junction bases unmatched: 7. CDR3 length equals 17 residues.

The chain carries TRBV19 and TRBJ1-2; D gene unclear. The germline V gene encodes CDR1 LNHDA and CDR2 SQIVND (reference sequence). The CDR3 is made up of 15 amino acids. Between the trimmed V and J ends, which lost 5 bases and 2 bases, there was a span of 15 bases. CDR3 nucleotide sequence: TGTGCCAGTAGTCGCCTGGTTACACCGAACTATGGCTACACCTTC. It is translated as CASSRLVTPNYGYTF.

V is TRBV28 and J is TRBJ1-2; no clear D. Trimming took off 6 bases at V and 8 bases at J, with 10 bases between the two ends. CDR3 size: 11 residues. CDR1 MDHEN and CDR2 SYDVKM come from the germline V gene. The CDR3 loop is CASSPLRGYTF. The CDR3 DNA is TGTGCCAGCAGCCCTCTGAGAGGCTACACCTTC.

This chain links TRBV4-3 with TRBJ2-3; no clear D gene. There are 14 residues in the CDR3. Per the germline V gene, CDR1 is LGHNA and CDR2 is YSLEER. Trimming pared 4 bases from V and 4 bases from J, leaving 12 bases between. CDR3 protein: CASSPSYEADTQYF. The CDR3 nucleotides read TGCGCCAGCAGCCCATCCTACGAGGCAGATACGCAGTATTTT.

The rearrangement joins TRBV12-5 to TRBJ1-1, with unresolved D. The germline CDR1 and CDR2 sequences are LGHNT and FRNRAP. This CDR3 spans 12 amino acids. Trimming took 5 bases from V and 3 from J, leaving 7 bases between them. CDR3: CASGEPHTEAFF. In nucleotides, the CDR3 is TGTGCTAGTGGTGAGCCCCACACTGAAGCTTTCTTT.

The chain links TRBV4-3 to TRBJ2-1; 10 nucleotides agree with TRBD2. The CDR3 is made up of 21 amino acids. Germline V CDR1 and CDR2: LGHNA, YSLEER. V lost 4 bases and J lost 0; bases outside the gene matches: 18. As DNA, the CDR3 is TGCGCCAGCAGCCTCCTAGTGGCTAGCGGGGGCCTATCAAGCTCCTACAATGAGCAGTTCTTC. It yields the protein CASSLLVASGGLSSSYNEQFF.

The genes are TRBV6-5 and TRBJ1-1, with unresolved D. The germline V gene has CDR1 MNHEY and CDR2 SVGAGI. The V and J ends lost 0 bases and 1 base respectively, with 12 bases between them. The CDR3 runs 16 residues. The CDR3 DNA reads as TGTGCCAGCAGTTACTCGACAAACCGACGGAACACTGAAGCTTTCTTT. This encodes CASSYSTNRRNTEAFF.

The chain joins TRBV6-5 to TRBJ1-1; no definite D call. The CDR3 has 13 residues. Looked up from germline, CDR1 is MNHEY and CDR2 is SVGAGI. Trimming took 11 bases from V and 3 from J, leaving 16 bases between them. The CDR3 protein is CAGRGSDDTEAFF. The CDR3 nucleotides read TGTGCCGGACGGGGTAGTGATGACACTGAAGCTTTCTTT.

This chain joins TRBV4-1 and TRBJ2-1; TRBD1 matches at 7 bases. There are 16 residues in the CDR3. V shed 0 bases and J 2 bases; nucleotides not matched to a gene: 4. CDR1 MGHRA and CDR2 YSYEKL come from the germline V gene. The DNA of the CDR3 is TGCGCCAGCAGCCAAGAGGGGACAGTTACCTACAATGAGCAGTTCTTC. Translating it yields CASSQEGTVTYNEQFF.

The rearrangement links TRBV29-1 to TRBJ1-3; no firm D call. This CDR3 contains 13 residues. The V end lost 4 bases, the J end lost 2 bases, and 9 bases lay between the germline ends. From germline, CDR1 is SQVTM and CDR2 ANQGSEA. This CDR3 is CSVVEVPGNTIYF. The CDR3 DNA reads TGCAGCGTTGTTGAGGTCCCTGGAAACACCATATATTTT. Drawing the rest from reference TRBV29-1 and TRBJ1-3, the complete variable domain is SAVISQKPSRDICQRGTSLTIQCQVDSQVTMMFWYRQQPGQSLTLIATANQGSEATYESGFVIDKFPISRPNLTFSTLTVSNMSPEDSSIYLCSVVEVPGNTIYFGEGSWLTVV.